Listed below are T cell receptor beta chains from one sample, sequenced in a study of CD8+ T cells in alopecia areata. The method was immunoSEQ multiplex PCR; TCRdb's version includes in-frame clones alone and lacks a portion of them. This sample yields roughly 190,000 clones, of which roughly three fifths are seen a single time; 3% to 3.5% belongs to the top ten. Sequences were derived from CD4+ T cells sorted from blood, sampled at week 4, from a patient treated with tofacitinib. Source of these receptors: a human donor with alopecia areata. Both conserved end residues are part of each CDR3. A D gene is named only where the DNA matches it firmly. Clone size appears in some rows only: once, few, many, or a class for an expanded clone.

J | V | size | D | CDR3 | DNA
TRBJ2-6 | TRBV5-1 | NA | NA | CASSPSGANVLTF | TGCGCCAGCAGCCCCTCTGGGGCCAACGTCCTGACTTTC
TRBJ1-6 | TRBV28 | NA | TRBD1 | CASSYGQGSYNSPLHF | TGTGCCAGCAGTTACGGACAGGGATCCTATAATTCACCCCTCCACTTT
TRBJ2-3 | TRBV5-5 | few | TRBD2 | CASSLAGGRGTDTQYF | TGTGCCAGCAGCTTGGCGGGGGGGCGCGGCACAGATACGCAGTATTTT
TRBJ2-7 | TRBV2 | NA | NA | CASSEATPPYEQYF | TGTGCCAGCAGTGAAGCAACCCCTCCCTACGAGCAGTACTTC
TRBJ2-7 | TRBV4-3 | NA | TRBD1 | CASSQDPRDRGLRF | TGCGCCAGCAGCCAAGATCCCCGGGACAGGGGCCTACGTTTC
TRBJ1-1 | TRBV30 | NA | TRBD1 | CAWRTGGITEAFF | TGTGCCTGGAGGACAGGGGGCATAACTGAAGCTTTCTTT
TRBJ2-7 | TRBV5-1 | few | NA | CASSLQGRYEQYF | TGCGCCAGCAGCTTACAGGGGAGGTACGAGCAGTACTTC
TRBJ2-2 | TRBV29-1 | NA | TRBD2 | CSVSLAGNTGELFF | TGCAGCGTCAGTCTAGCGGGGAACACCGGGGAGCTGTTTTTT
TRBJ1-2 | TRBV29-1 | NA | NA | CSVDSFYGYTF | TGCAGCGTGGACAGTTTCTATGGCTACACCTTC
TRBJ2-7 | TRBV4-1 | NA | TRBD2 | CASSRPGTSSEQYF | TGCGCCAGCAGCCGGCCCGGGACTAGTAGCGAGCAGTACTTC
TRBJ2-3 | TRBV5-1 | NA | NA | CASSLRNTADTQYF | TGCGCCAGCAGCTTGAGGAATACCGCAGATACGCAGTATTTT
TRBJ1-4 | TRBV29-1 | once | NA | CSVEVLGGEKLFF | TGCAGCGTTGAAGTCCTAGGGGGGGAAAAACTGTTTTTT
TRBJ2-6 | TRBV5-6 | NA | NA | CASSAMGSGANVLTF | TGTGCCAGCAGCGCTATGGGCTCCGGGGCCAACGTCCTGACTTTC